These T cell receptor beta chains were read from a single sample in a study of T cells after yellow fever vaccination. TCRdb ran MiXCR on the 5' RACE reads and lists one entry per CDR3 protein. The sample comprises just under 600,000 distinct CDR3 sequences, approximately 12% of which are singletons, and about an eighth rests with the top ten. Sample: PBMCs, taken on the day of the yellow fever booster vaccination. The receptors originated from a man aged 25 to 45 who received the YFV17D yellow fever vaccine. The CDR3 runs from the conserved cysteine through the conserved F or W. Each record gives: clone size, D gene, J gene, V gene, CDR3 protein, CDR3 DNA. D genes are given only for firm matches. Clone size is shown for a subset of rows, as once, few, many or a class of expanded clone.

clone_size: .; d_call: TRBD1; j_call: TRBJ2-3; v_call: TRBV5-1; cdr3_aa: CASSSGQGARTDTQYF; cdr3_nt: TGCGCCAGCAGCTCCGGACAGGGGGCGCGGACAGATACGCAGTATTTT
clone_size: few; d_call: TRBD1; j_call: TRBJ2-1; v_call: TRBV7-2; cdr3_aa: CASSLVPTGAYNEQFF; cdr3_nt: TGTGCCAGCAGCTTAGTCCCGACAGGGGCCTACAATGAGCAGTTCTTC
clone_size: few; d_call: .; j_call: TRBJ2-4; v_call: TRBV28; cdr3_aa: CASSLVGSYGKNIQYF; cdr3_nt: TGTGCCAGCAGTTTGGTGGGGTCCTATGGTAAAAACATTCAGTACTTC
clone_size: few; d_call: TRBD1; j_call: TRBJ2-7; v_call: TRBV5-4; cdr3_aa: CASSHTGGGEQYF; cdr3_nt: TGTGCCAGCAGCCATACAGGGGGCGGCGAGCAGTACTTC
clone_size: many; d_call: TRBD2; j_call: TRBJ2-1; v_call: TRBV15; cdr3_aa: CATSSRLADYNEQFF; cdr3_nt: TGTGCCACCAGCAGTCGACTAGCGGACTACAATGAGCAGTTCTTC
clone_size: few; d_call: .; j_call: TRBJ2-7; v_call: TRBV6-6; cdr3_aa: CASSRRDEQYF; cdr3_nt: TGTGCCAGCAGCCGGAGGGACGAGCAGTACTTC
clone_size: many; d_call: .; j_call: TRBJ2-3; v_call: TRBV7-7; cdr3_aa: CASSLEGTTDTQYF; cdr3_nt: TGTGCTAGCAGCTTAGAGGGGACCACAGATACGCAGTATTTT
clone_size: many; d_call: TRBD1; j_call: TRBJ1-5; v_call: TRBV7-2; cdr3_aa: CASSLQGGSNQPQHF; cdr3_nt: TGTGCCAGCAGCTTACAGGGGGGTAGCAATCAGCCCCAGCATTTT
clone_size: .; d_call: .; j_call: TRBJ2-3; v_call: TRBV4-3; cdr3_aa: CASSQTSLGPDTQYF; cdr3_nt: TGCGCCAGCAGCCAAACTAGTCTGGGGCCAGATACGCAGTATTTT
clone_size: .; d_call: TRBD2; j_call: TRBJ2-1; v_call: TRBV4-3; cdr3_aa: CASSQGGRGVHEQFF; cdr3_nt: TGCGCCAGCAGCCAAGGGGGGCGGGGGGTCCATGAGCAGTTCTTC
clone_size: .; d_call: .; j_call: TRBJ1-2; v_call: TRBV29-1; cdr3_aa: CSVPRGRGGYTF; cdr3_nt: TGCAGCGTTCCGCGGGGGCGCGGTGGCTACACCTTC
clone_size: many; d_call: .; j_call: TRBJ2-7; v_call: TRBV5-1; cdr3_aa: CASSRGDITYEQYF; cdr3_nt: TGCGCCAGCAGCCGCGGGGACATAACCTACGAGCAGTACTTC
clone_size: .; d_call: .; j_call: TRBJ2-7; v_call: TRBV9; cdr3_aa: CASEGGPGPIYEQYF; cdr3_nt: TGTGCCAGCGAGGGAGGACCGGGACCGATCTACGAGCAGTACTTC
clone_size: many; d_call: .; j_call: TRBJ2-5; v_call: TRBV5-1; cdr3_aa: CASSLRIEETQYF; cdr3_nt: TGCGCCAGCAGCTTGAGGATCGAGGAGACCCAGTACTTC
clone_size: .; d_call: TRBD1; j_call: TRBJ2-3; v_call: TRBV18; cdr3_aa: CASSPAGQAQYF; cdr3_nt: TGTGCCAGCTCACCGGCCGGACAGGCGCAGTATTTT
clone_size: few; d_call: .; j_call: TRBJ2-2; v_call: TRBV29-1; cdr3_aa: CSVSPGTGELFF; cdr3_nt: TGCAGCGTTAGCCCGGGCACCGGGGAGCTGTTTTTT
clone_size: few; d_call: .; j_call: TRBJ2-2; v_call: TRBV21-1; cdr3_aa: CASSKRSGLPPTGELFF; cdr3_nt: TGTGCCAGCAGCAAAAGGTCCGGGCTCCCACCAACCGGGGAGCTGTTTTTT
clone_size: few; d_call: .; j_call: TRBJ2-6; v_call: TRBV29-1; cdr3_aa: CSVDRYSGANVLTF; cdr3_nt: TGCAGCGTTGACAGGTACTCTGGGGCCAACGTCCTGACTTTC
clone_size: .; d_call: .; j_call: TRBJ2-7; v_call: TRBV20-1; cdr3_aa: CSARVNRPQRYEQYF; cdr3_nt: TGCAGTGCTAGAGTCAACCGGCCACAACGTTATGAGCAGTACTTC
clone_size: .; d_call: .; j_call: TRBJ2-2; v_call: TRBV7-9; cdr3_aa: CASSLVLASTGELFF; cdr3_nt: TGTGCCAGCAGCTTAGTGCTAGCGAGCACCGGGGAGCTGTTTTTT
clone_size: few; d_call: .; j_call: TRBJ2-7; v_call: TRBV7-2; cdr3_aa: CASSLQGLGEQYF; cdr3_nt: TGTGCCAGCAGCTTACAGGGTCTCGGGGAGCAGTACTTC
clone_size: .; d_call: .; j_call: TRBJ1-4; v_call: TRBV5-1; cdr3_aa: CASSLRTAPTNEKLFF; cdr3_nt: TGCGCCAGCAGCTTGAGGACAGCCCCAACTAATGAAAAACTGTTTTTT
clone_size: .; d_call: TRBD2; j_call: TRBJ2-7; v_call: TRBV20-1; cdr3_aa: CSARDPGLVNHRYF; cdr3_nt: TGCAGTGCTAGAGATCCGGGACTAGTTAATCATCGGTACTTC
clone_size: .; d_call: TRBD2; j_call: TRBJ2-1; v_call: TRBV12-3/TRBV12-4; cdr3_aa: CASSLGTAPGTSSYNEQFF; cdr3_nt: TGTGCCAGCAGTTTAGGTACGGCCCCCGGGACTAGCTCCTACAATGAGCAGTTCTTC
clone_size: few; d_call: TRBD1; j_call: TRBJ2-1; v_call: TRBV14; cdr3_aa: CASSQDWTGQFF; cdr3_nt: TGTGCCAGCAGCCAAGATTGGACAGGGCAGTTCTTC
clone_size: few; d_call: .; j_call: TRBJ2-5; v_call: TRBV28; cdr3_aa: CASNVRVNQETQYF; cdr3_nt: TGTGCCAGCAATGTCAGGGTCAACCAAGAGACCCAGTACTTC
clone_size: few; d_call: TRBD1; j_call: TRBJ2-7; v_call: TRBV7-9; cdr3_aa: CASSLKGQGAYEQYF; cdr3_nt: TGTGCCAGCAGCTTAAAGGGACAGGGAGCCTACGAGCAGTACTTC
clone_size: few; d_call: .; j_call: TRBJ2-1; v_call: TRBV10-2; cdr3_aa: CASSEPGEQGYNEQFF; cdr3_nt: TGCGCCAGCAGTGAGCCCGGTGAACAGGGATACAATGAGCAGTTCTTC
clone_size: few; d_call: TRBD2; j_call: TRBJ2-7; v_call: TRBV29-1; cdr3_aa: CSVVGGIAHEQYF; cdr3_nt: TGCAGCGTCGTGGGGGGGATTGCCCACGAGCAGTACTTC
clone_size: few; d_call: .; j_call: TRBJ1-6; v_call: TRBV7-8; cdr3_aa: CASSLAKISYNSPLHF; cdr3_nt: TGTGCCAGCAGCTTAGCGAAGATCTCCTATAATTCACCCCTCCACTTT
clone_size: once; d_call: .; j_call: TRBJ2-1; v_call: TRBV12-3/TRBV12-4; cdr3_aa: CASSLALRRFDDEQFF; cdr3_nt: TGTGCCAGCAGTTTAGCGCTTCGGCGGTTTGATGATGAGCAGTTCTTC
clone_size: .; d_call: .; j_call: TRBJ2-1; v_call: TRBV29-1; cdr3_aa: CSVMRPGSLNNEQFF; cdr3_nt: TGCAGCGTTATGCGACCCGGGAGTTTGAACAATGAGCAGTTCTTC
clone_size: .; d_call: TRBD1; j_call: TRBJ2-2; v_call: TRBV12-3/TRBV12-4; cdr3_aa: CASSFPGQRNTGELFF; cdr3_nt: TGTGCCAGCAGTTTTCCGGGACAGAGGAACACCGGGGAGCTGTTTTTT
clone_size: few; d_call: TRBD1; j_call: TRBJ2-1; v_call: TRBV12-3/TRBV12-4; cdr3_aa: CASSPGQGPYSYNEQFF; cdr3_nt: TGTGCCAGCAGTCCGGGACAGGGGCCTTACTCCTACAATGAGCAGTTCTTC
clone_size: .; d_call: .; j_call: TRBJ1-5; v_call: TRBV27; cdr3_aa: CASSLSFSRVGNQPQHF; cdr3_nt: TGTGCCAGCAGTTTATCGTTCTCGCGGGTTGGCAATCAGCCCCAGCATTTT
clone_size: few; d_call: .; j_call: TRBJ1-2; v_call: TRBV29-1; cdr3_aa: CSVGSRGFYGYTF; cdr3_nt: TGCAGCGTTGGAAGCAGAGGTTTCTATGGCTACACCTTC
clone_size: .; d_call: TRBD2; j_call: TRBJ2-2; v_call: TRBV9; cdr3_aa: CASSVETSGMTGELFF; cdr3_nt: TGTGCCAGCAGCGTAGAAACTAGCGGGATGACCGGGGAGCTGTTTTTT
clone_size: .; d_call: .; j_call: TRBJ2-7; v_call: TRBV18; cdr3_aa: CASSHGQFSYEQYF; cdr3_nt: TGTGCCAGCTCACACGGACAGTTCTCCTACGAGCAGTACTTC
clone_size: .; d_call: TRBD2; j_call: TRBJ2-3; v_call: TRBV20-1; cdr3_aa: CSARGSKGSGVYDTQYF; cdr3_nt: TGCAGTGCTAGAGGCTCAAAAGGGAGCGGGGTGTATGATACGCAGTATTTT